Following are 11 T cell receptor beta chains from one sample sequenced in a study of shared clonotypes between healthy human individuals (dated by TCRdb to the early 2020s). Libraries were prepared through the immunoSEQ multiplex PCR assay. Entries here come from immuneACCESS through TCRdb and include only in-frame sequences with V and J called. Some clones fail to appear in such tables; in the studies checked, an unresolved V gene covers under half of the shortfall, and the cause of the remainder is unknown. Counted in this sample were about 1.1 million clones; 60% to 85% of them appeared once. Almost 0.9% of the sample is taken by the ten largest. What was sequenced was memory CD4+ T cells from PBMCs. The sample's cell subset or site label, decoded: CD45RA-negative fraction. The receptors shown here come from a man younger than 35 in good health. Some clones in this sample may be carry-over from other donors' samples.

This clone was detected only once. The chain is built from TRBV5-4 and TRBJ2-1; D gene unclear. Per germline, CDR1 SGHNT and CDR2 YYREEE (reference sequence). The CDR3 length is 15 residues. Trimming cost V 5 bases and J 1 base, with 13 bases left between them. CDR3 DNA sequence: TGTGCCAGCAGGGGCCCGAGCGCGTCCTACAATGAGCAGTTCTTC. This encodes CASRGPSASYNEQFF.

The rearrangement uses TRBV7-2 and TRBJ2-4; D is ambiguous. The CDR3 is 15 residues long. The germline V gene encodes CDR1 SGHTA and CDR2 FQGNSA. V was clipped by 1 base and J by 6 bases, with 13 bases between them. CDR3 region: CASSLDGSRLNIQYF. The CDR3 DNA follows: TGTGCCAGCAGCTTAGATGGAAGTAGGTTAAACATTCAGTACTTC. Complete variable domain (other parts from reference TRBV7-2 and TRBJ2-4): GAGVSQSPSNKVTEKGKDVELRCDPISGHTALYWYRQSLGQGLEFLIYFQGNSAPDKSGLPSDRFSAERTGGSVSTLTIQRTQQEDSAVYLCASSLDGSRLNIQYFGAGTRLSVL.

The table lists this clone with a count of one. The chain couples TRBV2 to TRBJ2-4; 8 nucleotides match TRBD2. Germline-derived CDR1 and CDR2 are SNHLY and FYNNEI. Unmatched junction bases numbered 10, after V lost 8 bases and J lost 7 bases. This CDR3 is built from 14 residues. CDR3 sequence reads: CASVGGARGNIQYF. The CDR3 region has the DNA TGTGCCAGCGTCGGGGGGGCCCGGGGGAACATTCAGTACTTC.

About this clone itself: Other DNA sequences in this sample translate to the same CDR3. The V call is TRBV5-1, the J call TRBJ2-3; 7 bases match TRBD2. The CDR3 has 16 amino acids. V was clipped by 0 bases and J by 0 bases; unmatched bases: 4. The germline V gene encodes CDR1 SGHRS and CDR2 YFSETQ. The CDR3, as DNA: TGCGCCAGCAGCTTGGGGAGTAGCGGGAGCACAGATACGCAGTATTTT. This codes for CASSLGSSGSTDTQYF.

V and J are TRBV20-1 and TRBJ2-1; either TRBD1 or TRBD2 may fit D (6 bases each). This CDR3 has 10 amino acids. Germline-derived CDR1 and CDR2 are DFQATT and SNEGSKA (reference sequence). V dropped 6 bases and J dropped 11 bases, with 11 bases sitting between them. Here the CDR3 DNA reads TGCAGTGCCCCGGGGGCGAAGCAGTTCTTC. It encodes CSAPGAKQFF.

This chain's CDR3 is CASSGAGGYTDTQYF. Here the CDR3 DNA reads TGTGCCAGCAGTGGCGCAGGGGGATACACAGATACGCAGTATTTT. V is TRBV2 and J is TRBJ2-3, with 7 bases lining up with TRBD1. This CDR3 contains 15 residues. Unmatched junction bases numbered 6, after V lost 4 bases and J lost 2 bases. Germline V CDR1 and CDR2: SNHLY, FYNNEI.

With regard to this clone: At the DNA level, this CDR3 is encoded by other sequences in the same sample as well. This sequence joins TRBV7-8 and TRBJ2-2, with 7 positions matching TRBD1. Losses at the gene ends were 8 bases for V and 2 bases for J; bases not matched to a gene: 8. Germline V gives CDR1 SGHVS, CDR2 FQNEAQ. The CDR3 has 15 amino acids. The CDR3 region is CASHPRDSNTGELFF. The CDR3 nucleotides read TGTGCCAGCCACCCCCGGGACAGTAACACCGGGGAGCTGTTTTTT.

V gene TRBV7-2 combines with J gene TRBJ2-2; 12 bases align to TRBD1. Germline V gene sequence: CDR1 SGHTA, CDR2 FQGNSA. The CDR3 covers 15 residues. V gave up 4 bases and J gave up 7 bases; unmatched junction bases: 4. The CDR3 reads CASSSGTGGHGELFF. Written as DNA, the CDR3 is TGTGCCAGCAGCTCCGGGACAGGGGGCCACGGGGAGCTGTTTTTT.

The chain carries TRBV5-6 and TRBJ2-5, with D unclear. CDR1 and CDR2 (germline): SGHDT, YYEEEE. The CDR3 has 14 residues. Trimming stripped 0 bases from V and 4 bases from J, with 10 bases between. CDR3 protein: CASSLALFPETQYF. In DNA form, the CDR3 reads TGTGCCAGCAGCTTGGCCCTTTTCCCAGAGACCCAGTACTTC.

This clone has more than one count but fewer than ten. Other DNA sequences in the same sample also yield this CDR3. The chain is built from TRBV4-1 and TRBJ2-7, with D possibly being TRBD2 (5 bases). The CDR3 loop spans 19 amino acids. Trimming shortened V by 2 bases and J by 3 bases, and 26 bases separated the two germline ends. Germline lookup yields CDR1 MGHRA and CDR2 YSYEKL. CDR3 sequence: CASSQWWWTSVSVDYEQYF. CDR3 sequence (DNA): TGCGCCAGCAGCCAATGGTGGTGGACTTCGGTTTCCGTCGACTACGAGCAGTACTTC.

The chain employs TRBV2 and TRBJ1-1; D perhaps matches TRBD1 (6 bases). The ends were cut back, 0 bases at V and 1 base at J, with 9 bases in the middle. This CDR3 contains 15 residues. CDR1 and CDR2 from the germline V gene are SNHLY and FYNNEI. The DNA for the CDR3 is TGTGCCAGCAGTGAAGCGGGGACACAGAACACTGAAGCTTTCTTT. Its translation: CASSEAGTQNTEAFF.